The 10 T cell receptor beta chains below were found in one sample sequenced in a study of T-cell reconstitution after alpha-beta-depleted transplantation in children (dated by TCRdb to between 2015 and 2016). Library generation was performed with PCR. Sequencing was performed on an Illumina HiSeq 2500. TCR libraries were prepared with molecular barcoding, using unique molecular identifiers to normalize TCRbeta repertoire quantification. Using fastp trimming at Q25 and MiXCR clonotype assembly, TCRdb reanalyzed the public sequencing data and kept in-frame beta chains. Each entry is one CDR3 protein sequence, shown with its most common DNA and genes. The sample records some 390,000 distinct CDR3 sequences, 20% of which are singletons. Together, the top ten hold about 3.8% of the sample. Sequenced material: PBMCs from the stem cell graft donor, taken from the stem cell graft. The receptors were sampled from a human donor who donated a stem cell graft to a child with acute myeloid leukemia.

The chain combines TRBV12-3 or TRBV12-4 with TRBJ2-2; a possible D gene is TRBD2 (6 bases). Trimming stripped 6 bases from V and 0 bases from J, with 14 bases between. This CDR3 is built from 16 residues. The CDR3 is CASRDRSGANTGELFF. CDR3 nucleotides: TGTGCCAGCAGAGACCGTAGCGGAGCGAACACCGGGGAGCTGTTTTTT.

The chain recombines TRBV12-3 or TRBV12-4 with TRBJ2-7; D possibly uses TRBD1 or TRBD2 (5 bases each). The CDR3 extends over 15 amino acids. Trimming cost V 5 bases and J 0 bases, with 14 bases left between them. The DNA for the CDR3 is TGTGCCAGCAGTAGCTGGGACGCCAGCTCCTACGAGCAGTACTTC. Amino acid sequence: CASSSWDASSYEQYF.

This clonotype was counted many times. The CDR3 bases are TGCAGTGCTAGGTTGTCGAGAGCCTACAATGAGCAGTTCTTC. Translating gives CSARLSRAYNEQFF. This rearrangement joins TRBV20-1 to TRBJ2-1; D gene uncertain. Trimming took off 3 bases at V and 2 bases at J, with 11 bases between the two ends. Germline V gene lookup returns CDR1 DFQATT and CDR2 SNEGSKA (reference sequence). The CDR3 is 14 residues long.

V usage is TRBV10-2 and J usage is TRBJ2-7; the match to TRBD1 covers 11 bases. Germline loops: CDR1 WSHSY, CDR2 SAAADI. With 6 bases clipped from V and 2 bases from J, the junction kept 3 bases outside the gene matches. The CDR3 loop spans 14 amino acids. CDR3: CASRMGQGAYEQYF. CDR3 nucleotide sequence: TGCGCCAGCAGAATGGGACAGGGGGCCTACGAGCAGTACTTC.

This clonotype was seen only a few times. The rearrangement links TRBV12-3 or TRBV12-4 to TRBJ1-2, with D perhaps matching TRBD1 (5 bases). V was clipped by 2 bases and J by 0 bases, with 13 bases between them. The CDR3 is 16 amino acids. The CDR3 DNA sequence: TGTGCCAGCAGTTTAACAGGTGTGGGGGCTAACTATGGCTACACCTTC. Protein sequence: CASSLTGVGANYGYTF.

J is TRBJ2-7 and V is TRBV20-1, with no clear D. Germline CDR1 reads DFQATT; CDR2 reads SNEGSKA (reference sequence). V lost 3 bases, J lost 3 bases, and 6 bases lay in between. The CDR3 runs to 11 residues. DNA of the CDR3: TGCAGTGCTAGTATACTCTACGAGCAGTACTTC. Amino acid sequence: CSASILYEQYF.

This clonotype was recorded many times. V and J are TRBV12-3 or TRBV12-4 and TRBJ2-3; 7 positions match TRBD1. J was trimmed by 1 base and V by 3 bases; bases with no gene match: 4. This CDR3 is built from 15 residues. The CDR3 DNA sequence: TGTGCCAGCAGTTTCAACAGGGGAGGCACAGATACGCAGTATTTT. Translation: CASSFNRGGTDTQYF.

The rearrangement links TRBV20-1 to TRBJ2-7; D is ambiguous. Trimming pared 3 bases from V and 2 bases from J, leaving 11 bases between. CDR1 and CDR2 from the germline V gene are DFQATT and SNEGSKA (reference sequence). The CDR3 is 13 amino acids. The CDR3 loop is CSASAAKTYEQYF. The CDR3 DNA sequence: TGCAGTGCTAGTGCGGCCAAAACCTACGAGCAGTACTTC.

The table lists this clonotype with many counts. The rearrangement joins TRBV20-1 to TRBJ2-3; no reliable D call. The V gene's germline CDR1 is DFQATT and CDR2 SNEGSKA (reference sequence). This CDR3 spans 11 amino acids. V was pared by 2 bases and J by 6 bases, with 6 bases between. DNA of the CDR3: TGCAGTGCTAGAACGAGGGATACGCAGTATTTT. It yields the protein CSARTRDTQYF.

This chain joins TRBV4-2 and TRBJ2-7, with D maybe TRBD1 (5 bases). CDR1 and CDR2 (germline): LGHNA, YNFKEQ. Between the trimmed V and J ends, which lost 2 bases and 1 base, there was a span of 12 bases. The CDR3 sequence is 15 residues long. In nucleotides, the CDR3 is TGTGCCAGCAGCCAACTACCGACAGAATCCTACGAGCAGTACTTC. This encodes CASSQLPTESYEQYF.